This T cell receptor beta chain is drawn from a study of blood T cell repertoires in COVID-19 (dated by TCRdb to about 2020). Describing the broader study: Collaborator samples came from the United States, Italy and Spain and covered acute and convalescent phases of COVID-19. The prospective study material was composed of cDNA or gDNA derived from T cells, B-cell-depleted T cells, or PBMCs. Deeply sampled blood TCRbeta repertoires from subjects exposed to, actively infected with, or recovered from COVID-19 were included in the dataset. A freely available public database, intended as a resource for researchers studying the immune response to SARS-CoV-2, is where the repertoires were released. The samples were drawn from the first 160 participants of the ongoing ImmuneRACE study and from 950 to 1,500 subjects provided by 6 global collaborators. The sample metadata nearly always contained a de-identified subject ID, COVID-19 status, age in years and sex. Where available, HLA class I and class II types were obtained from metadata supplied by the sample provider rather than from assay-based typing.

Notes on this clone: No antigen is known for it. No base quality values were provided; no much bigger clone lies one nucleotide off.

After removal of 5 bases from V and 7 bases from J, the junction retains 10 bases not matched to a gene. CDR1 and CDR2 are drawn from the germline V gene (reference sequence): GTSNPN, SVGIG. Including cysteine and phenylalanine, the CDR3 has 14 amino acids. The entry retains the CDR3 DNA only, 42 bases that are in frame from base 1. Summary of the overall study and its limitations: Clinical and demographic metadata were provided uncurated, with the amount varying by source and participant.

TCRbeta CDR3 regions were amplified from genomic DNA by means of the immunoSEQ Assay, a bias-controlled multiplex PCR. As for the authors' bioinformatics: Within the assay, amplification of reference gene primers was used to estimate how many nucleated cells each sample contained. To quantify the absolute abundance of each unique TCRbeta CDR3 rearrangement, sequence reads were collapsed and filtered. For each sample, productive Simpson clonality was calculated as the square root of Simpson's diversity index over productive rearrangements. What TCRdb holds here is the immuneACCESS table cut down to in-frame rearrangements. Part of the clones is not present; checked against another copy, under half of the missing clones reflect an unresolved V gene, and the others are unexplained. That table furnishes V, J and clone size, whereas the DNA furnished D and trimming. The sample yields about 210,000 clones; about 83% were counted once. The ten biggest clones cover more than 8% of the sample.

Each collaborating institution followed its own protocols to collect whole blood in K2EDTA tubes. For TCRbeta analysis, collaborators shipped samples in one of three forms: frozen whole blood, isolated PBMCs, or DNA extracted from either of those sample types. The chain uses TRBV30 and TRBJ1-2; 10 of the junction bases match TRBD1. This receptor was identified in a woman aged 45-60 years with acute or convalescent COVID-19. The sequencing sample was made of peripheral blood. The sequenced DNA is TGTGCCTGGCGTGGGGGACAGGGGATTCGTGGCTACACCTTC. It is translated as CAWRGGQGIRGYTF.